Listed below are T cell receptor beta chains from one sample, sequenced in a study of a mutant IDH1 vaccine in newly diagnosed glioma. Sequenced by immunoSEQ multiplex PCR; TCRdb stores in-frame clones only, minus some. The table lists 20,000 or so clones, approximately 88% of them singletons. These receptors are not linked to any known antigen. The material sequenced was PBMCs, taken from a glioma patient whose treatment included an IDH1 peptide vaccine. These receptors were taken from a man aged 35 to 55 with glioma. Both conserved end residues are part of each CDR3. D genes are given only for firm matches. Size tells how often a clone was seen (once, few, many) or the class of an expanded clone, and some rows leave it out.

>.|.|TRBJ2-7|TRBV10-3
CAITPGTFSYEQYF
TGTGCCATCACCCCAGGGACTTTCAGCTACGAGCAGTACTTC
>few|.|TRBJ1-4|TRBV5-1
CASSLSGINEKLFF
TGCGCCAGCAGCCTCTCGGGGATTAATGAAAAACTGTTTTTT
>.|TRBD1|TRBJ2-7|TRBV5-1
CASSETGGNTYEQYF
TGCGCCAGCAGCGAAACAGGGGGGAACACCTACGAGCAGTACTTC
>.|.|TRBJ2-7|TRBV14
CASSQRKTGLTSYEQYF
TGTGCCAGCAGCCAGCGAAAGACAGGTTTGACCTCCTACGAGCAGTACTTC
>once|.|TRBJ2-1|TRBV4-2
CASSPGYEQFF
TGTGCCAGCAGCCCTGGGTATGAGCAGTTCTTC
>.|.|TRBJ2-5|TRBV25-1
CASSDGTQYF
TGTGCCAGCAGTGATGGGACCCAGTACTTC
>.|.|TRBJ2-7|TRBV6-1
CASKDRAYEQYF
TGTGCCAGCAAGGACCGGGCCTACGAGCAGTACTTC
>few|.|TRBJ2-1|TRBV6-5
CASRAGRYNEQFF
TGTGCCAGCAGAGCGGGCCGATACAATGAGCAGTTCTTC
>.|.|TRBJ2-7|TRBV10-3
CAISVLGDEQYF
TGTGCCATCAGTGTTCTAGGGGACGAGCAGTACTTC
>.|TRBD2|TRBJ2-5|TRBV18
CASSPSSGLAGQETQYF
TGTGCCAGCTCACCTTCTTCGGGGCTAGCGGGCCAAGAGACCCAGTACTTC
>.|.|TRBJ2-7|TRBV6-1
CASGRDGVNEQYF
TGTGCCAGCGGACGGGACGGCGTCAACGAGCAGTACTTC
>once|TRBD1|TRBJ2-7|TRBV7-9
CASSLGPGTVILYEQYF
TGTGCCAGCAGCTTAGGCCCAGGGACAGTAATCCTCTACGAGCAGTACTTC
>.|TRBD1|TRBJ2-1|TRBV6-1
CASKVWDREYNEQFF
TGTGCCAGCAAGGTTTGGGACAGGGAGTACAATGAGCAGTTCTTC
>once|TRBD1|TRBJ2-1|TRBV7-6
CASSLGEGGGNEQFF
TGTGCCAGCAGCTTAGGAGAAGGGGGCGGGAATGAGCAGTTCTTC
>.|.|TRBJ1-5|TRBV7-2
CASSDSNQPQHF
TGTGCCAGCAGCGATAGCAATCAGCCCCAGCATTTT
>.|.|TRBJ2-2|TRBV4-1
CASRKGAGADTGELFF
TGCGCCAGCAGAAAAGGGGCAGGGGCTGACACCGGGGAGCTGTTTTTT
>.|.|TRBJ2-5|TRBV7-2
CASSFTPQETQYF
TGTGCCAGCAGCTTCACTCCACAAGAGACCCAGTACTTC
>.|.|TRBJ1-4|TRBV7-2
CASSLTRTNEKLFF
TGTGCCAGCAGCCTCACGAGGACTAATGAAAAACTGTTTTTT
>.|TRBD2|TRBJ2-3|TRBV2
CASRETSGSTDTQYF
TGTGCCAGCAGAGAGACTAGCGGGAGTACAGATACGCAGTATTTT
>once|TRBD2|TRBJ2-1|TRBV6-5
CASSSSTSKLGNEQFF
TGTGCCAGCAGTTCCTCGACTAGCAAACTAGGGAATGAGCAGTTCTTC
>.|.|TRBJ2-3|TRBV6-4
CASSGGEVDTQYF
TGTGCCAGCAGTGGCGGGGAAGTAGATACGCAGTATTTT
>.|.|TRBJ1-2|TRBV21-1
CASSKSGLMCGSGYTF
TGTGCCAGCAGCAAAAGCGGGCTAATGTGCGGGAGTGGCTACACCTTC
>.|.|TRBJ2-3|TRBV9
CASSIDLGTDTQYF
TGTGCCAGCAGCATCGACTTAGGCACAGATACGCAGTATTTT
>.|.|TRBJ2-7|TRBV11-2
CASSFRLPVSYEQYF
TGTGCCAGCAGCTTCAGACTCCCGGTCTCCTACGAGCAGTACTTC
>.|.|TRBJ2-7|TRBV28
CASRSRGREQYF
TGTGCCAGCAGGAGCCGGGGGAGAGAGCAGTACTTC
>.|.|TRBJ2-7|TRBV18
CASSATREAYEQYF
TGTGCCAGCTCAGCGACAAGGGAGGCCTACGAGCAGTACTTC
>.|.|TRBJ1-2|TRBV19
CASTPRGDYGYTF
TGTGCCAGTACCCCCCGGGGGGACTATGGCTACACCTTC
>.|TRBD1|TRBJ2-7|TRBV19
CASSIDPPGQEQYF
TGTGCCAGTAGTATAGATCCCCCGGGACAGGAGCAGTACTTC
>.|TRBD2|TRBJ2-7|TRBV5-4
CASSLGGLAGDEQYF
TGTGCCAGCAGCTTGGGAGGACTAGCGGGAGACGAGCAGTACTTC
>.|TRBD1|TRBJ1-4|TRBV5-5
CASSLGTGIGEKLFF
TGTGCCAGCAGCTTGGGGACAGGGATCGGGGAAAAACTGTTTTTT
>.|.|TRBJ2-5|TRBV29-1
CSVGSETQYF
TGCAGCGTAGGGTCAGAGACCCAGTACTTC
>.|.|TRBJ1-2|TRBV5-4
CASTFPRGRNTF
TGTGCCAGCACCTTCCCAAGAGGGCGAAACACCTTC
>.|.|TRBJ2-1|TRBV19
CASSNNGYNEQFF
TGTGCCAGTAGTAACAACGGCTACAATGAGCAGTTCTTC
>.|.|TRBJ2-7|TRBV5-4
CASSQTQDREQYF
TGTGCCAGCAGCCAAACTCAAGACAGGGAGCAGTACTTC
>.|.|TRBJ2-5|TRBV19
CASRRRHLGKETQYF
TGTGCCAGTAGGCGGAGACATCTAGGGAAAGAGACCCAGTACTTC
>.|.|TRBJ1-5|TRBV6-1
CAGQSGYGGNQPQHF
TGTGCCGGGCAATCCGGGTATGGAGGCAATCAGCCCCAGCATTTT
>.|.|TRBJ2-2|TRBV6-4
CASTKRAGTGELFF
TGTGCCAGCACGAAGCGGGCGGGGACCGGGGAGCTGTTTTTT
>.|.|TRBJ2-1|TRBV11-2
CASSLSSAWEQFF
TGTGCCAGCAGCTTAAGTTCCGCCTGGGAGCAGTTCTTC